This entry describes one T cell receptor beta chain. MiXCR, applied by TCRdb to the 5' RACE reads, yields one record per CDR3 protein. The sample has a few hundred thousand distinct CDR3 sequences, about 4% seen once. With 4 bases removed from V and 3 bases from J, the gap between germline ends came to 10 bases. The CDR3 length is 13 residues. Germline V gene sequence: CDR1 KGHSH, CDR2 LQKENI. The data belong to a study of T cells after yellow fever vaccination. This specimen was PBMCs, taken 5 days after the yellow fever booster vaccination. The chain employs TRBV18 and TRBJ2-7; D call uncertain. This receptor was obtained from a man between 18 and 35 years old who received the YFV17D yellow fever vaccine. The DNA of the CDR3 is TGTGCCAGCTCACAACGGTCGGGCTACGAGCAGTACGTC. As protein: CASSQRSGYEQYV.